The 11 T cell receptor beta chains given below trace back to one sample, sequenced in a study of OX40 agonist ivuxolimab in advanced cancers. The repertoire was sequenced with immunoSEQ multiplex PCR; TCRdb's copy has only in-frame clones and lacks some. The sample carries approximately 81,000 clones, under 95% recorded once. The sample here was CD4+ or CD8+ T cells sorted from blood, taken in a trial of the OX40 agonist ivuxolimab. The receptors stem from an adult with an advanced solid tumor such as melanoma, head and neck, liver or kidney cancer.

The chain links TRBV19 to TRBJ2-3; D gene ambiguous. Germline V CDR1 and CDR2: LNHDA, SQIVND (reference sequence). The CDR3 sequence is 13 residues long. V was cut by 5 bases and J by 0 bases, with 6 bases left in between. CDR3 coding DNA: TGTGCCAGTAGTGGTACTAGCACAGATACGCAGTATTTT. It specifies CASSGTSTDTQYF. Based on the CDR3 plus reference TRBV19 and TRBJ2-3, the full variable domain is DGGITQSPKYLFRKEGQNVTLSCEQNLNHDAMYWYRQDPGQGLRLIYYSQIVNDFQKGDIAEGYSVSREKKESFPLTVTSAQKNPTAFYLCASSGTSTDTQYFGPGTRLTVL.

V gene TRBV27 combines with J gene TRBJ2-1; possible D gene TRBD2, 5 bases. The germline V gene has CDR1 MNHEY and CDR2 SMNVEV (reference sequence). The CDR3 is 16 amino acids. Trimming pared 6 bases from V and 0 bases from J, leaving 15 bases between. The CDR3 loop reads CASRASSGPSYNEQFF. CDR3 coding DNA: TGTGCCAGCAGAGCCTCAAGCGGACCCTCCTACAATGAGCAGTTCTTC.

This clone has more than one count but fewer than ten. The chain is built from TRBV4-1 and TRBJ2-7; D remains ambiguous. Germline values: CDR1 MGHRA, CDR2 YSYEKL. V lost 1 base to trimming and J lost 1 base, with 5 bases between them. The CDR3 extends over 13 amino acids. The DNA of the CDR3 is TGCGCCAGCAGCCAAGCATGGTCCTACGAGCAGTACTTC. As protein: CASSQAWSYEQYF.

The chain links TRBV28 to TRBJ2-7; D remains unclear. This CDR3 comprises 15 residues. V was pared by 4 bases and J by 5 bases, with 18 bases between. Germline lookup yields CDR1 MDHEN and CDR2 SYDVKM. The CDR3 DNA reads TGTGCCAGCAGTTCGCCCGGGTCCACACATGACGAGCAGTACTTC. Protein: CASSSPGSTHDEQYF.

The V gene is TRBV4-3, the J gene TRBJ2-1; 9 nucleotides agree with TRBD2. The CDR3 has 15 amino acids. Germline-derived CDR1 and CDR2 are LGHNA and YSLEER. Trimming took 0 bases from V and 5 from J; bases not matched to a gene: 2. CDR3 coding DNA: TGCGCCAGCAGCCAAGAGAGCGGGAGGAACAATGAGCAGTTCTTC. Its protein is CASSQESGRNNEQFF.

The chain is built from TRBV19 and TRBJ2-7, with TRBD2 identical over 13 bases. The germline gives CDR1 LNHDA, CDR2 SQIVND (reference sequence). Trimming took 6 bases from V and 6 from J; bases not matched to a gene: 11. The CDR3 totals 16 residues. In DNA form, the CDR3 reads TGTGCCAGTAGCTACTCGGGGACTAGCGGGGTCTCCGAGCAGTACTTC. It encodes CASSYSGTSGVSEQYF.

CDR3 sequence: CASSVGTVDYEQYF. In DNA, the CDR3 is TGTGCCAGCAGTGTCGGGACCGTAGACTACGAGCAGTACTTC. The chain links TRBV6-1 to TRBJ2-7; D possibly matches TRBD1 or TRBD2 (5 bases each). CDR1 MNHNS and CDR2 SASEGT come from the germline V gene. The CDR3 covers 14 residues. Trimming removed 4 bases at V and 3 bases at J, with 13 bases between.

This chain connects TRBV6-5 to TRBJ2-7; either TRBD1 or TRBD2 may fit D (6 bases each). This CDR3 spans 14 amino acids. Germline V lookup: CDR1 MNHEY, CDR2 SVGAGI. The germline V and J ends were trimmed by 4 bases and 6 bases, with 16 bases remaining between them. This CDR3 is CASSSGAGEGEQYF. In DNA form, the CDR3 reads TGTGCCAGCAGTTCGGGGGCAGGCGAAGGCGAGCAGTACTTC.

This clone was detected once. This chain links TRBV19 with TRBJ1-1; D is perhaps TRBD1 (5 bases). Trimming shortened V by 7 bases and J by 3 bases, and 12 bases separated the two germline ends. The CDR3 loop spans 13 amino acids. CDR1 is LNHDA, CDR2 SQIVND, per germline (reference sequence). CDR3 sequence (DNA): TGTGCCAGTAATGGATTAGGGGACACTGAAGCTTTCTTT. This translates into CASNGLGDTEAFF.

The J gene is TRBJ2-5, the V gene TRBV29-1; 7 nucleotides align to TRBD1. The junction had 6 bases not matched to a gene; V was cut back by 4 bases and J by 4 bases. Germline loops: CDR1 SQVTM, CDR2 ANQGSEA. CDR3 length: 13 amino acids. CDR3 nucleotides: TGCAGCGTTGTACAGGGGACGGGAGAGACCCAGTACTTC. Protein sequence: CSVVQGTGETQYF. The whole variable domain, remainder taken from reference TRBV29-1 and TRBJ2-5, is SAVISQKPSRDICQRGTSLTIQCQVDSQVTMMFWYRQQPGQSLTLIATANQGSEATYESGFVIDKFPISRPNLTFSTLTVSNMSPEDSSIYLCSVVQGTGETQYFGPGTRLLVL.

The CDR3 sequence: CAPGTSGRDEQYF. In DNA form, the CDR3 reads TGTGCCCCTGGGACTAGCGGGAGAGACGAGCAGTACTTC. The genes are TRBV2 and TRBJ2-7; 14 bases align to TRBD2. Germline CDR1 is SNHLY and CDR2 is FYNNEI. V lost 11 bases to trimming and J lost 5 bases; unmatched junction nucleotides: 5. CDR3 size: 13 residues.